The 17 T cell receptor beta chains presented below share a single source sample, sequenced in a study of T cells in Graves' hyperthyroidism and ophthalmopathy (dated by TCRdb to the late 2010s). The method was multiplex PCR. TCRdb lists the instrument as Illumina HiSeq 2000. TCR beta CDR3 regions were amplified from RNA transcripts. The TCR CDR3 was subjected to a first round of RT-PCR using the HTBI primer set and the Qiagen OneStep RT-PCR kit. TCRdb handled the public reads itself, with Q25 trimming in fastp and clone calling in MiXCR, and kept productive beta chains. A single entry per CDR3 protein holds the most common genes and DNA from its merged rows. The sample table shows some 600,000 distinct CDR3 sequences, and around 46% are seen once. The top ten clones comprise 8% to 8.5% of the sample. Sequencing was done on a sample of peripheral blood or thyroid tissue (not recorded which). Receptor source: a woman between 18 and 29 years old with Graves' hyperthyroidism. Donor details come from another sample of the same person, matched by shared clones.

The table lists this clonotype with a few counts. The chain has TRBV2 and TRBJ2-7; D might be TRBD1 (6 bases). This CDR3 contains 18 residues. The ends were cut back, 4 bases at V and 2 bases at J, with 24 bases in the middle. Germline-derived CDR1 and CDR2 are SNHLY and FYNNEI. The CDR3 spells CASSVMGHEALGTYEQYF. The CDR3 nucleotides are TGTGCCAGCAGTGTAATGGGACACGAAGCCTTAGGCACCTACGAGCAGTACTTC.

This chain connects TRBV24-1 to TRBJ1-2; D is perhaps TRBD1 (5 bases). Germline V CDR1 and CDR2: KGHDR, SFDVKD. The length of the CDR3 is 13 residues. Trimming removed 4 bases from V and 9 bases from J, with 14 bases in between. In nucleotides, the CDR3 is TGTGCCACCAGTGACTCCGGGACGTCCAGCTACACCTTC. The encoded protein is CATSDSGTSSYTF.

The chain recombines TRBV29-1 with TRBJ2-7, with D possibly TRBD2 on 5 matching bases. The CDR3 sequence is 15 residues long. The germline gives CDR1 SQVTM, CDR2 ANQGSEA. The ends were cut back, 3 bases at V and 1 base at J, with 16 bases in the middle. The CDR3 DNA reads TGCAGCGTTGACGTGGCTGGGAGAGGTTCCTACGAGCAGTACTTC. Translated: CSVDVAGRGSYEQYF.

About this clonotype: A much larger clone lies one base from this, so it may be a read error. V gene TRBV15 combines with J gene TRBJ2-7; D may match TRBD1 or TRBD2 (5 bases each). Germline V gene sequence: CDR1 LNHNV, CDR2 YYDKDF (reference sequence). CDR3 length equals 14 residues. CDR3: CATSRVPGSDERYF. CDR3 DNA sequence: TGTGCCACCAGCAGAGTACCAGGGAGCGACGAGCGGTACTTC.

This clonotype was seen repeatedly, ten times or more. This chain links TRBV7-9 with TRBJ2-7; D may match TRBD1 or TRBD2 (5 bases each). Germline CDR1 reads SEHNR; CDR2 reads FQNEAQ (reference sequence). V was cut by 8 bases and J by 5 bases, with 13 bases left in between. The CDR3 loop spans 12 amino acids. In nucleotides, the CDR3 is TGTGCCAGCCGGTCGGGGCCGAACGAGCAGTACTTC. As protein: CASRSGPNEQYF.

This chain uses TRBV7-9 with TRBJ1-3; D not resolved. Germline-derived CDR1 and CDR2 are SEHNR and FQNEAQ (reference sequence). Deletions cut 3 bases from V and 0 bases from J, with 15 bases between. The CDR3 consists of 17 residues. The CDR3, as DNA: TGTGCCAGCAGCTTGGCCCCAGCCAGTTACTCTGGAAACACCATATATTTT. This gives the protein CASSLAPASYSGNTIYF.

The gene calls are TRBV12-3 or TRBV12-4 and TRBJ1-5; D gene unclear. The V end was cut by 3 bases, the J end by 6 bases, with 15 bases between. The CDR3 length is 15 residues. CDR3 in DNA: TGTGCCAGCAGTTTTATCGGGGAGAAGGGTCAGCCCCAGCATTTT. Its translation is CASSFIGEKGQPQHF.

Concerning this clonotype: At one of its ends the junction is not consistent with the germline gene, which may arise from a read error. As DNA, the CDR3 is TGTGCCAGCAACAGGGGGAGCAATAAGCCCCAGCATTTT. It yields the protein CASNRGSNKPQHF. The chain employs TRBV2 and TRBJ1-5, with 8 bases lining up with TRBD1. Germline lookup yields CDR1 SNHLY and CDR2 FYNNEI. CDR3 length: 13 amino acids.

The rearrangement uses TRBV20-1 and TRBJ2-7, with a weak D call TRBD2 (6 bases). There are 15 residues in the CDR3. V was cut by 0 bases and J by 4 bases, with 16 bases left in between. The germline gives CDR1 DFQATT, CDR2 SNEGSKA (reference sequence). The CDR3 spells CSARDRDSSSYEQYF. The CDR3 coding sequence is TGCAGTGCTAGAGATCGGGACTCCTCTTCTTACGAGCAGTACTTC.

About this clonotype itself: This could be a read error, since a much larger clone is one nucleotide away. The chain recombines TRBV10-3 with TRBJ1-2; D unresolved. The germline CDR1 and CDR2 sequences are ENHRY and SYGVKD. CDR3 length equals 14 residues. Written as DNA, the CDR3 is TGTGCCACCAGTGAAAGGTGGGCCGGCTATGGCTACACCTTC. This codes for CATSERWAGYGYTF.

A note on this clonotype: One end of the junction does not line up with germline, which may come from a read error. This chain connects TRBV12-3 or TRBV12-4 to TRBJ1-1; D may be TRBD1 (6 bases). The CDR3 contains 15 residues. CDR3 nucleotides: TGTGCCAGCAGTCAGAGGACAGCCCATTACACTGAAGCTTCCTTT. Translated: CASSQRTAHYTEASF.

This clonotype was seen many times. At one end the junction does not follow the germline gene, possibly because of a read error. This chain joins TRBV7-7 and TRBJ2-1, with D uncertain. The CDR3 has 12 amino acids. Germline CDR1 is SSHAT and CDR2 is FNYEAQ (reference sequence). As DNA, the CDR3 is TGTGCTAGCAGCCCCGGGTACAATGAGCAGTTCTTC. Translated: CASSPGYNEQFF.

The table lists this clonotype with a few counts. An end of the junction differs from the germline gene, which may be a read error. The chain combines TRBV6-5 with TRBJ2-5, with D unclear. CDR1 and CDR2 (germline): MNHEY, SVGAGI. CDR3 length equals 13 residues. The CDR3 reads CASSPWSLEPQYF. CDR3 in DNA: TGTGCCAGCAGTCCGTGGTCCTTAGAGCCCCAGTACTTC.

In its sample, this clonotype was seen a few times. The chain has TRBV6-6 and TRBJ2-7; no clear D. The CDR3 is 15 amino acids. The germline V gene has CDR1 MNHNY and CDR2 SVGAGI (reference sequence). V gave up 8 bases and J gave up 1 base, with 18 bases separating them. CDR3 nucleotide sequence: TGTGCCAGCGCTAACGACGTGACGCCGTCCTACGAGCAGTACTTC. This translates into CASANDVTPSYEQYF.

V and J are TRBV7-9 and TRBJ2-5, with TRBD1 matching over 10 bases. The last part of the DNA fits TRBJ2-1 better; the J call may be wrong. The germline CDR1 and CDR2 sequences are SEHNR and FQNEAQ (reference sequence). CDR3 length: 14 amino acids. As DNA, the CDR3 is TGTGCCAGCAGCCCCCGGGACAGGGGTGATGAGCAGTTCTTC. It yields the protein CASSPRDRGDEQFF.

The chain combines TRBV5-1 with TRBJ1-5; 9 positions match TRBD1. J gave up 2 bases and V 0 bases, and 3 bases lay outside the gene matches. The germline V gene encodes CDR1 SGHRS and CDR2 YFSETQ. The CDR3 contains 16 residues. CDR3 loop: CASSLGDRVGNQPQHF. The CDR3, as DNA: TGCGCCAGCAGCTTGGGGGACAGGGTTGGCAATCAGCCCCAGCATTTT.

This clonotype has only a few counts. CDR3 bases: TGCGCCAGCAGCCTGGACCGAACGGCCTCCATATATTTT. Translated: CASSLDRTASIYF. The rearrangement uses TRBV5-1 and TRBJ1-3; no reliable D call. The CDR3 has 13 amino acids. Germline loops: CDR1 SGHRS, CDR2 YFSETQ. Between the trimmed V and J ends, which lost 4 bases and 11 bases, there was a span of 16 bases.